These 21 T cell receptor beta chains originate from one sample sequenced in a study of blood T cell repertoires in COVID-19 (TCRdb year 2020). Library preparation used the immunoSEQ multiplex PCR assay. TCRdb mirrors the immuneACCESS table, restricted to in-frame sequences. Some clones are absent from its copies; in checked studies, under half trace to an unresolved V gene, and the reason for the others is unknown. The sample data list approximately 290,000 clones, and 90% of these were observed just once. Clones ranked in the top ten supply 3.5% to 4.5% of the sample. Sequences were obtained from PBMCs or T cells enriched from blood (not recorded which). Receptor source: a woman between 18 and 29 years old with acute COVID-19.

In its sample, this clone was seen many times. The chain combines TRBV29-1 with TRBJ2-1, with TRBD1 matching 7 bases. The CDR3 has 13 amino acids. J lost 6 bases, V lost 4 bases, and 6 bases had no gene match. Germline CDR1 reads SQVTM; CDR2 reads ANQGSEA. The CDR3 region is CSVGQGVGNEQFF. The CDR3 DNA reads as TGCAGCGTTGGTCAGGGGGTTGGCAATGAGCAGTTCTTC.

The gene calls are TRBV6-5 and TRBJ1-1; the match to TRBD1 covers 11 bases. V was pared by 6 bases and J by 4 bases, with 7 bases of the junction left unmatched. The CDR3 covers 15 residues. The V gene's germline CDR1 is MNHEY and CDR2 SVGAGI. CDR3 nucleotides: TGTGCCAGCAGAATGGACAGGGGGCGGGTCACTGAAGCTTTCTTT. As protein: CASRMDRGRVTEAFF.

The chain carries TRBV19 and TRBJ1-5; D is perhaps TRBD1 (5 bases). V dropped 7 bases and J dropped 6 bases, with 10 bases sitting between them. Germline CDR1 and CDR2: LNHDA and SQIVND (reference sequence). There are 12 residues in the CDR3. The CDR3 region is CASTKGSQPQHF. For the CDR3, the DNA is TGTGCCAGTACTAAGGGGTCTCAGCCCCAGCATTTT.

The CDR3 DNA is TGTGCCAGCAGTTCCGGGACTAGCTCCTACAATGAGCAGTTCTTC. Translation: CASSSGTSSYNEQFF. The rearrangement uses TRBV7-9 and TRBJ2-1, with 8 bases that match TRBD2. V shed 6 bases, J shed 0 bases, and the junction held 4 bases outside the gene matches. Germline loops: CDR1 SEHNR, CDR2 FQNEAQ (reference sequence). This CDR3 has 15 amino acids.

CDR3 nucleotides: TGTGCCAGCAGTGAATCCGGGACAGGGGATAGGAAACTGTTTTTT. Its protein is CASSESGTGDRKLFF. This sequence joins TRBV6-1 and TRBJ1-4, with TRBD1 matching 10 bases. The CDR3 extends over 15 amino acids. Germline assignment: CDR1 MNHNS and CDR2 SASEGT. Trimming cost V 2 bases and J 11 bases; bases outside gene matches: 8.

This chain connects TRBV7-2 to TRBJ1-2, with 8 bases aligning to TRBD1. CDR3 length: 13 residues. Germline V gives CDR1 SGHTA, CDR2 FQGNSA. Unmatched junction bases numbered 12, after V lost 5 bases and J lost 13 bases. For the CDR3, the DNA is TGTGCCAGCAGCCCCTTAGACAGGGGAGCAGTCACCTTC. It codes for CASSPLDRGAVTF.

In DNA, the CDR3 is TGTGCCACCAGCAGAGGACTAGCGGGAGTAACAGATACGCAGTATTTT. Amino acid sequence: CATSRGLAGVTDTQYF. The chain joins TRBV15 to TRBJ2-3; TRBD2 matches at 12 bases. In germline, CDR1 is LNHNV, CDR2 YYDKDF (reference sequence). This CDR3 spans 16 amino acids. V was clipped by 1 base and J by 3 bases; unmatched bases: 2.

In regard to this clone: This same CDR3 is encoded by further DNA sequences in the sample. The chain couples TRBV3-1 (or the pseudogene TRBV3-2) to TRBJ2-3, with 9 positions matching TRBD2. V lost 3 bases, J lost 1 base, and 2 bases stayed unmatched. Per germline, CDR1 LGHDT and CDR2 YNNKEL (reference sequence). This CDR3 spans 15 amino acids. The CDR3 coding sequence is TGTGCCAGCAGCCATAGGACTAGCGGCACAGATACGCAGTATTTT. Amino acid sequence: CASSHRTSGTDTQYF.

The rearrangement joins TRBV28 to TRBJ1-4, with 11 nucleotides matching TRBD1. Germline V gene lookup returns CDR1 MDHEN and CDR2 SYDVKM. V lost 0 bases, J lost 8 bases, and 11 bases stayed unmatched. The CDR3 contains 18 residues. This CDR3 reads CASSLWGPLGQGEEKLFF. DNA for the CDR3: TGTGCCAGCAGTTTATGGGGACCCCTGGGACAGGGGGAAGAAAAACTGTTTTTT.

This clone showed up just once. The chain carries TRBV18 and TRBJ1-1; D not resolved. Germline-derived CDR1 and CDR2 are KGHSH and LQKENI. Trimming took off 1 base at V and 0 bases at J, with 12 bases between the two ends. There are 16 residues in the CDR3. CDR3 DNA: TGTGCCAGCTCACCACGGGCAGTCGGGATGAACACTGAAGCTTTCTTT. Its translation is CASSPRAVGMNTEAFF.

This clone was recorded once. V is TRBV11-3 and J is TRBJ2-7; 10 bases line up with TRBD2. The CDR3 totals 14 residues. V dropped 3 bases and J dropped 2; count of bases not matched to a gene: 1. CDR1 is SGHNT and CDR2 is YENEEA in the germline V gene. DNA for the CDR3: TGTGCCAGCAGCTTTACTAGCGGGACCTACGAGCAGTACTTC. Protein sequence: CASSFTSGTYEQYF.

This chain links TRBV28 with TRBJ2-2; 12 nucleotides match TRBD2. This CDR3 comprises 17 residues. J was trimmed by 4 bases and V by 6 bases; bases with no gene match: 9. Germline V gene data show CDR1 as MDHEN and CDR2 as SYDVKM. The CDR3 region has the DNA TGTGCCAGCAGCCCAACCGGACTAGCGGGGATCACCGGGGAGCTGTTTTTT. Its translation is CASSPTGLAGITGELFF.

The rearrangement joins TRBV6-1 to TRBJ1-1, with a tentative D call TRBD1 (5 bases). V was cut by 1 base and J by 4 bases, with 16 bases left in between. The CDR3 has 16 residues. CDR1 is MNHNS, CDR2 SASEGT, per germline. Here the CDR3 DNA reads TGTGCCAGCAGTGAAGTAAATCTCGGGGGTGGCACTGAAGCTTTCTTT. As protein: CASSEVNLGGGTEAFF.

This chain joins TRBV7-6 and TRBJ2-1, with D perhaps TRBD2 (5 bases). This CDR3 comprises 15 residues. The ends were cut back, 2 bases at V and 3 bases at J, with 11 bases in the middle. Germline V gene lookup returns CDR1 SGHVS and CDR2 FNYEAQ. CDR3 sequence (DNA): TGTGCCAGCAGCTTAACGGGGTCCATCTACAATGAGCAGTTCTTC. Protein product: CASSLTGSIYNEQFF.

The chain recombines TRBV9 with TRBJ2-7; D is uncertain. Germline CDR1 reads SGDLS; CDR2 reads YYNGEE. The V gene lost 0 bases and the J gene lost 3 bases, with 10 bases spanning the gap. The CDR3 spans 14 residues. DNA of the CDR3: TGTGCCAGCAGCGTAGGGCAGCCAGGCTACGAGCAGTACTTC. Its translation: CASSVGQPGYEQYF.

The gene calls are TRBV30 and TRBJ1-2; D gene ambiguous. Per the germline V gene, CDR1 is GTSNPN and CDR2 is SVGIG (reference sequence). The V and J ends lost 0 bases and 8 bases respectively, with 7 bases between them. The CDR3 consists of 11 residues. CDR3 sequence: CAWSVSVGYTF. CDR3 nucleotides: TGTGCCTGGAGTGTATCCGTCGGCTACACCTTC.

The rearrangement links TRBV19 to TRBJ1-5; D is perhaps TRBD1 (5 bases). Germline V gene lookup returns CDR1 LNHDA and CDR2 SQIVND (reference sequence). The CDR3 runs 13 residues. V lost 5 bases to trimming and J lost 5 bases, with 10 bases between them. CDR3 DNA sequence: TGTGCCAGTAGTCCGGGAGGGGATCAGCCCCAGCATTTT. Residues: CASSPGGDQPQHF.

J is TRBJ2-5 and V is TRBV3-1 (or the pseudogene TRBV3-2); 13 nucleotides match TRBD2. This CDR3 is built from 17 residues. The V gene's germline CDR1 is LGHDT and CDR2 YNNKEL (reference sequence). J was trimmed by 2 bases and V by 4 bases; bases with no gene match: 7. For the CDR3, the DNA is TGTGCCAGCAGCCCCGGACTAGCGGGAGCTTGGCAAGAGACCCAGTACTTC. Amino acid sequence: CASSPGLAGAWQETQYF.

V and J are TRBV30 and TRBJ1-5; tentatively, D is TRBD1 (6 bases). CDR1 and CDR2 from the germline V gene are GTSNPN and SVGIG (reference sequence). V was shortened by 5 bases and J by 6 bases, with 14 bases between the two germline ends. The CDR3 length is 13 residues. This CDR3 reads CAWGRGRIQPQHF. The CDR3 DNA reads TGTGCCTGGGGCAGGGGTCGGATTCAGCCCCAGCATTTT. The full variable domain, its missing parts supplied by reference TRBV30 and TRBJ1-5, is SQTIHQWPATLVQPVGSPLSLECTVEGTSNPNLYWYRQAAGRGLQLLFYSVGIGQISSEVPQNLSASRPQDRQFILSSKKLLLSDSGFYLCAWGRGRIQPQHFGDGTRLSIL.

V usage is TRBV7-5 and J usage is TRBJ1-1; the table's TRBD1 call for D was not verified on the DNA. TRBV7-5 is a documented pseudogene. The CDR3 is 18 residues long. The CDR3 region is CARSLHPGTGRQNTEAFF. The CDR3 nucleotides are TGTGCCAGAAGCTTACACCCGGGGACAGGGCGGCAGAACACTGAAGCTTTCTTT.

This rearrangement joins TRBV2 to TRBJ2-6, with a tentative D call TRBD1 (5 bases). Germline loops: CDR1 SNHLY, CDR2 FYNNEI. The CDR3 contains 15 residues. V shed 2 bases and J shed 2 bases, with 7 bases lying between them. The CDR3 bases are TGTGCCAGCAGTGAAAGGGGAACTGGGGCCAACGTCCTGACTTTC. It encodes CASSERGTGANVLTF.